The rows below give T cell receptor beta chains drawn from one sample of a study. TCRdb redid the calling of the 5' RACE reads with MiXCR, one entry per CDR3 protein. This table holds under 15,000 distinct CDR3 sequences, approximately 50% found once. The sequenced material came from tumor-infiltrating Tregs sorted from the breast tumor. The receptors come from a female donor with breast cancer. Each CDR3 is given with its conserved first and last residue. Fields, in order: J gene, D gene, V gene, clone size, CDR3 protein, CDR3 DNA. D genes are given only for firm matches. Clone size, where shown, is once, few, many, or a class for clones that have expanded.

J gene: TRBJ2-2
D gene: TRBD1
V gene: TRBV4-3
clone size: .
CDR3 protein: CASSLGTGGWNTGELFF
CDR3 DNA: TGCGCCAGCAGCCTAGGGACAGGAGGCTGGAACACCGGGGAGCTGTTTTTT

J gene: TRBJ1-1
D gene: .
V gene: TRBV12-3/TRBV12-4
clone size: .
CDR3 protein: CASSPGDLAGTEAFF
CDR3 DNA: TGTGCCAGCAGTCCAGGGGATCTCGCGGGCACTGAAGCTTTCTTT

J gene: TRBJ2-1
D gene: TRBD2
V gene: TRBV25-1
clone size: .
CDR3 protein: CASSAPPTASGIYNEQFF
CDR3 DNA: TGTGCCAGCAGTGCCCCTCCCACGGCTAGCGGGATTTACAATGAGCAGTTCTTC

J gene: TRBJ2-3
D gene: TRBD1
V gene: TRBV5-6
clone size: .
CDR3 protein: CASSSATGADTQYF
CDR3 DNA: TGTGCCAGCAGCTCAGCGACAGGGGCAGATACGCAGTATTTT

J gene: TRBJ1-1
D gene: .
V gene: TRBV5-5
clone size: .
CDR3 protein: CASSLGYWDTEAFF
CDR3 DNA: TGTGCCAGCAGCTTGGGGTATTGGGACACTGAAGCTTTCTTT

J gene: TRBJ2-1
D gene: .
V gene: TRBV20-1
clone size: once
CDR3 protein: CSARKSRDVYNERFF
CDR3 DNA: TGCAGTGCTAGAAAGAGTAGGGACGTATACAATGAGCGGTTCTTC

J gene: TRBJ2-1
D gene: TRBD2
V gene: TRBV7-2
clone size: .
CDR3 protein: CASSLDTSGVYEQFF
CDR3 DNA: TGTGCCAGCAGCTTAGATACTAGCGGTGTATATGAGCAGTTCTTC

J gene: TRBJ2-6
D gene: TRBD1
V gene: TRBV9
clone size: once
CDR3 protein: CASSGYRDRVVPGANVLTF
CDR3 DNA: TGTGCCAGCAGCGGATACCGGGACAGGGTGGTTCCTGGGGCCAACGTCCTGACTTTC

J gene: TRBJ2-5
D gene: .
V gene: TRBV9
clone size: few
CDR3 protein: CASSVGVGKFQETQYF
CDR3 DNA: TGTGCCAGCAGCGTAGGGGTAGGGAAGTTCCAAGAGACCCAGTACTTC

J gene: TRBJ2-5
D gene: .
V gene: TRBV20-1
clone size: .
CDR3 protein: CSAGAGSQETQYF
CDR3 DNA: TGCAGTGCTGGGGCCGGGAGCCAAGAGACCCAGTACTTC

J gene: TRBJ1-1
D gene: .
V gene: TRBV9
clone size: .
CDR3 protein: CASSVGVQNPTEAFF
CDR3 DNA: TGTGCCAGCAGCGTAGGGGTACAGAATCCCACTGAAGCTTTCTTT

J gene: TRBJ2-7
D gene: .
V gene: TRBV4-2
clone size: medium-sized
CDR3 protein: CASSQVTGISYEQYF
CDR3 DNA: TGTGCCAGCAGCCAAGTTACAGGTATCTCCTACGAGCAGTACTTC

J gene: TRBJ2-7
D gene: .
V gene: TRBV6-1
clone size: .
CDR3 protein: CASSEVQRRGGREQYF
CDR3 DNA: TGTGCCAGCAGTGAAGTACAGCGTAGGGGGGGACGGGAGCAGTACTTC

J gene: TRBJ2-3
D gene: .
V gene: TRBV24-1
clone size: .
CDR3 protein: CATSRDTQRDTQYF
CDR3 DNA: TGTGCCACCTCCCGGGACACACAAAGGGATACGCAGTATTTT

J gene: TRBJ2-7
D gene: .
V gene: TRBV25-1
clone size: few
CDR3 protein: CASSGGAPKGYEQYF
CDR3 DNA: TGTGCCAGCAGTGGGGGCGCTCCTAAGGGTTACGAGCAGTACTTC

J gene: TRBJ2-5
D gene: .
V gene: TRBV7-6
clone size: .
CDR3 protein: CASSPGLGETQYF
CDR3 DNA: TGTGCCAGCAGCCCGGGGTTAGGGGAGACCCAGTACTTC

J gene: TRBJ1-1
D gene: .
V gene: TRBV20-1
clone size: few
CDR3 protein: CSASSGAGEAFF
CDR3 DNA: TGCAGTGCTAGTTCTGGGGCCGGCGAAGCTTTCTTT